What follows are 2 T cell receptor beta chains derived from one specimen sequenced in a study of molecular identifiers for immune sequencing clone quantification. MiXCR was run by TCRdb on the PCR reads, yielding one entry per CDR3 protein. This table holds over 550,000 distinct CDR3 sequences, about 25% found once. Sequenced input: naive CD8+ T cells from blood, with Jurkat cell RNA spiked in. As to subset: FACS-sorted CD8+CD4-CCR7+CD45RA+ naive T cells. These receptors all come from a human donor in good health. Some libraries in this study had Jurkat cell RNA spiked in.

As concerns this clonotype: With a much larger clone just one base away, this may be a read error. This chain links TRBV27 with TRBJ1-5, with 7 bases aligning to TRBD1. The CDR3 extends over 14 amino acids. Germline V lookup: CDR1 MNHEY, CDR2 SMNVEV (reference sequence). The V and J ends lost 2 bases and 5 bases, in that order; junction bases with no gene match: 3. The CDR3 protein is CASSLGQEYQPQHF. The CDR3 DNA sequence: TGTGCCAGCAGTTTAGGACAGGAGTATCAGCCCCAGCATTTT.

This sequence joins TRBV11-2 and TRBJ2-3, with 7 bases fitting TRBD1. V lost 2 bases to trimming and J lost 1 base; unmatched junction nucleotides: 9. This CDR3 spans 17 amino acids. In germline, CDR1 is SGHAT, CDR2 FQNNGV. In nucleotides, the CDR3 is TGTGCCAGCAGCTTAATCGGGACAGCCAGTCGCACAGATACGCAGTATTTT. Its translation: CASSLIGTASRTDTQYF.